This record concerns one T cell receptor beta chain sequence. The CDR3 loop spans 13 amino acids. V lost 7 bases to trimming and J lost 8 bases; unmatched junction nucleotides: 4. Germline assignment: CDR1 KGHDR and CDR2 SFDVKD. This record comes from a study of blood T cell repertoires in COVID-19. On the study more broadly: Sites in the United States, Italy and Spain provided acute and convalescent COVID-19 samples.

Produced via immunoSEQ multiplex PCR; TCRdb's table is partial and in-frame only. The repertoire consists of about 210,000 clones, with almost 85% occurring once and the leading ten covering about an eighth. The receptor comes from a woman aged 40 to 49 with acute or convalescent COVID-19. Specimen: peripheral blood. The V gene is TRBV24-1, the J gene TRBJ2-1; TRBD1 matches 10 bases. CDR3 nucleotides: TGTGCCACCAGGGACAGGGGGTCGGATGAGCAGTTCTTC. Encoded protein: CATRDRGSDEQFF.